Listed below are T cell receptor beta chains from one sample, sequenced in a study of STAT5B mutations in CD4+ large granular lymphocyte leukemia. Sequencing was performed with immunoSEQ multiplex PCR; in TCRdb, only in-frame clones are kept and a portion is missing. The table records about 45,000 clones, approximately 86% of them present only once. Sequenced input: CD4+ T cells from blood buffy coats. The receptor set was obtained from a human donor in good health. Both conserved end residues are part of each CDR3. Each record gives: D gene, V gene, J gene, clone size, CDR3 DNA, CDR3 protein. A D gene is named only where the DNA matches it firmly. Clone sizes are given selectively: once, few, many, or a class where the clone is expanded.

>TRBD2|TRBV25-1|TRBJ2-1|-
TGTGCCAGCAGTGATTCTAGCGGGAGGAAGAGCTCCTACAATGAGCAGTTCTTC
CASSDSSGRKSSYNEQFF
>TRBD1|TRBV7-2|TRBJ2-3|-
TGTGCCAGCAGCCCCACAGGGGGCACAGATACGCAGTATTTT
CASSPTGGTDTQYF
>-|TRBV6-5|TRBJ1-3|-
TGTGCCAGCAGACTAACGAAAAAGGGTGGAAACACCATATATTTT
CASRLTKKGGNTIYF
>-|TRBV5-1|TRBJ1-1|-
TGCGCCAGCGGGGGGGGAGGGGGCACTGAAGCTTTCTTT
CASGGGGGTEAFF
>-|TRBV27|TRBJ2-7|-
TGTGCCAGCAGTTCGGGACGCGGGGCTGGAGACGAGCAGTACTTC
CASSSGRGAGDEQYF
>-|TRBV6-5|TRBJ1-3|-
TGTGCCAGCAGCCAAAGTGGTGACTCTGGAAACACCATATATTTT
CASSQSGDSGNTIYF
>TRBD2|TRBV6-4|TRBJ2-6|-
TGTGCCAGCAGTCCTGGGACTAGCTCTGGGGCCAACGTCCTGACTTTC
CASSPGTSSGANVLTF
>-|TRBV7-2|TRBJ2-1|-
TGTGCCAGCAGCTTAGATCGGCGGACTGAGCAGTTCTTC
CASSLDRRTEQFF
>TRBD1|TRBV7-2|TRBJ1-4|-
TGTGCCAGCAGCCCTCGGACAGGGGGACGGGAAAAACTGTTTTTT
CASSPRTGGREKLFF
>-|TRBV6-5|TRBJ2-3|-
TGTGCCAGCAGTTACGGGGCGCGAGATACGCAGTATTTT
CASSYGARDTQYF
>-|TRBV18|TRBJ2-5|-
TGTGCCAGCTCGCCGGGACAACTCCATTCGGAGACCCAGTACTTC
CASSPGQLHSETQYF
>TRBD2|TRBV10-2|TRBJ2-7|-
TGCGCCAGCAGTATTCCTCCCGGGACTAGCGGGTCCTACGAGCAGTACTTC
CASSIPPGTSGSYEQYF
>TRBD2|TRBV7-3|TRBJ2-3|-
TGTGCCAGCAGCTTAAGGGGGGGGGAGCAAGATACGCAGTATTTT
CASSLRGGEQDTQYF
>-|TRBV11-2|TRBJ1-4|-
TGTGCCAGCAGCTTAGTGAACAGGGAGGGCAAACTGTTTTTT
CASSLVNREGKLFF
>TRBD2|TRBV2|TRBJ2-5|-
TGTGCCAGCCGGACGCGCCTAGCGGGAGAAGTGAGAGAGACCCAGTACTTC
CASRTRLAGEVRETQYF
>-|TRBV7-2|TRBJ2-1|-
TGTGCCAGCAGCTATACCAGCGGGCCCTCCTACAATGAGCAGTTCTTC
CASSYTSGPSYNEQFF
>-|TRBV9|TRBJ1-3|once
TGTGCCAGCAGCCGGACGGACTCTGGAAACACCATATATTTT
CASSRTDSGNTIYF
>-|TRBV30|TRBJ2-2|-
TGTGCCTGGAACCAAGGACGGAGACCCGGGGAGCTGTTTTTT
CAWNQGRRPGELFF
>-|TRBV5-1|TRBJ2-7|-
TGCGCCAGCAGCTTGGACTCGAGCTCCTACGAGCAGTACTTC
CASSLDSSSYEQYF
>-|TRBV27|TRBJ2-6|-
TGTGCCAGCAAACAATCTGGGGCCAACGTCCTGACTTTC
CASKQSGANVLTF
>TRBD1|TRBV12-5|TRBJ2-1|once
TGTGCTAGTGCTGGGACAGTATACAATGAGCAGTTCTTC
CASAGTVYNEQFF
>TRBD2|TRBV5-4|TRBJ2-1|-
TGTGCCAGCAGCTTACCTCACTCCACTAGCGGGGCGTCGGATGAGCAGTTCTTC
CASSLPHSTSGASDEQFF
>-|TRBV7-3|TRBJ2-3|-
TGTGCCAGCAGCTCCAAGGATACGCAGTATTTT
CASSSKDTQYF
>-|TRBV6-5|TRBJ1-6|-
TGTGCCAGCAAGGACGCGGGCTATAATTCACCCCTCCACTTT
CASKDAGYNSPLHF
>-|TRBV28|TRBJ2-2|-
TGTGCCAGCACCCTACTAGCAGGGGACCTCACCGGGGAGCTGTTTTTT
CASTLLAGDLTGELFF
>-|TRBV6-1|TRBJ2-4|-
TGTGCCAGCAGGGCCGGGGGCAGCAAAAACATTCAGTACTTC
CASRAGGSKNIQYF
>-|TRBV27|TRBJ1-5|-
TGTGCCAGCGCCTATAGGTTGGGCAATCAGCCCCAGCATTTT
CASAYRLGNQPQHF
>TRBD2|TRBV11-2|TRBJ2-1|-
TGTGCCAGCAGCTCCATGGGACTAGCTGAATTCTCCTACAATGAGCAGTTCTTC
CASSSMGLAEFSYNEQFF
>-|TRBV10-2|TRBJ1-1|-
TGCGCCAGCAGCGGAATACAGGTGGAAGCTTTCTTT
CASSGIQVEAFF
>-|TRBV10-2|TRBJ1-2|-
TGCGCCAGCATCGACATCGGTTATGGCTACACCTTC
CASIDIGYGYTF
>-|TRBV5-1|TRBJ1-1|-
TGCGCCAGCAGCCGGGGTCCGGTGAACACTGAAGCTTTCTTT
CASSRGPVNTEAFF
>TRBD2|TRBV7-2|TRBJ2-7|-
TGTGCCAGCAGCATAAATTTAGCGGGAGCGGGCGAGCAGTACTTC
CASSINLAGAGEQYF
>-|TRBV6-6|TRBJ2-5|-
TGTGCCAGTCGCCCCGGGGGGCAGCAGGAGACCCAGTACTTC
CASRPGGQQETQYF
>-|TRBV10-2|TRBJ2-3|-
TGCGCCGCCCAGAGGGGGGGCGCTGGGCGGGCCGCACAAGATACGCAGTATTTT
CAAQRGGAGRAAQDTQYF
>-|TRBV19|TRBJ2-5|-
TGTGCCAGTAACACTTACTTCGGGGGCGATGGAGAGACCCAGTACTTC
CASNTYFGGDGETQYF
>-|TRBV18|TRBJ1-1|-
TGTGCCAGCTCAAGCAGGGTTAACGACAACACTGAAGCTTTCTTT
CASSSRVNDNTEAFF
>TRBD1|TRBV7-2|TRBJ2-7|-
TGTGCCAGCAGCTTAGGTATTACGGGACAGGGGTATTACGAGCAGTACTTC
CASSLGITGQGYYEQYF
>-|TRBV15|TRBJ2-5|-
TGTGCCACCAGCAGAGATCCAGGGGAGACCCAGTACTTC
CATSRDPGETQYF
>-|TRBV29-1|TRBJ2-6|-
TGCAGCGTTGAGGGGGACATTTTCTCTGGGGCCAACGTCCTGACTTTC
CSVEGDIFSGANVLTF
>-|TRBV19|TRBJ1-4|few
TGTGCCAGTAGTATAGGGGATGGGCCTGGTGAAAAACTGTTTTTT
CASSIGDGPGEKLFF
>-|TRBV2|TRBJ1-4|-
TGTGCCGGGAGGCAAGGTATTAATGAAAAACTGTTTTTT
CAGRQGINEKLFF
>-|TRBV7-2|TRBJ1-2|-
TGTGCCAGCAGCTTATCTATCAGGGGTGGCTACACCTTC
CASSLSIRGGYTF
>-|TRBV5-4|TRBJ1-2|-
TGTGCCAGCAGCTTGGAAGGGGGGGACTATGGCTACACCTTC
CASSLEGGDYGYTF
>-|TRBV4-2|TRBJ2-7|-
TGTGCCAGCAGCCAAGCCTCCCAGCGTACCTACGAGCAGTACTTC
CASSQASQRTYEQYF
>TRBD1|TRBV5-6|TRBJ2-7|-
TGTGCCAGCAGCGATACCGGGACAGGGAGAAGGGGGCGGGTCGAGCAGTACTTC
CASSDTGTGRRGRVEQYF
>-|TRBV30|TRBJ2-2|once
TGTGCCTGGAGTGTAACGGGAGTGTCGAACACCGGGGAGCTGTTTTTT
CAWSVTGVSNTGELFF